These 11 T cell receptor beta chains came from one sample sequenced in a study of brain metastases from non-small cell lung cancer. Only in-frame clones appear in the TCRdb table, and some are missing; sequencing was by immunoSEQ multiplex PCR. The sample consists of over 2,500 clones, under 85% of them appearing once. The sequenced material came from tissue from a brain metastasis. The receptors come from a donor aged 40 or older with non-small cell lung cancer.

This clone was seen more than once but under ten times. The rearrangement joins TRBV6-5 to TRBJ1-1; the D is unclear. Trimming removed 0 bases at V and 0 bases at J, with 8 bases between. The CDR3 totals 15 residues. CDR1 is MNHEY and CDR2 is SVGAGI in the germline V gene. The CDR3 DNA follows: TGTGCCAGCAGTTACTCGGGTCCTATGAACACTGAAGCTTTCTTT. It yields the protein CASSYSGPMNTEAFF.

This clone was detected only a few times. J is TRBJ1-2 and V is TRBV4-2; D gene uncertain. V shed 4 bases and J shed 6 bases, with 9 bases lying between them. There are 12 residues in the CDR3. The germline V gene has CDR1 LGHNA and CDR2 YNFKEQ. The CDR3, as DNA: TGTGCCAGCAGCCGGGAGTGGGATGGCTACACCTTC. This gives the protein CASSREWDGYTF.

This clone appeared once. A read error may account for a junction end that differs from germline. This sequence joins TRBV4-3 and TRBJ1-1, with D perhaps TRBD1 (6 bases). This CDR3 contains 16 residues. Germline V gene sequence: CDR1 LGHNA, CDR2 YSLEER. Here the CDR3 DNA reads TGCGCCAGCAGTTATACGACAGGTAGCGGGAACACTGAAACTTTCTTT. It translates to CASSYTTGSGNTETFF.

This clone was recorded a few times. This chain links TRBV11-2 with TRBJ1-1, with a possible D match to TRBD1 (5 bases). Deletions cut 4 bases from V and 7 bases from J, with 13 bases between. The CDR3 is made up of 13 amino acids. Germline V gene data show CDR1 as SGHAT and CDR2 as FQNNGV. The CDR3 coding sequence is TGTGCCAGCAGCTCTGCTTTGGGGGGTGAAGCTTTCTTT. Translating gives CASSSALGGEAFF.

The J gene is TRBJ1-1, the V gene TRBV2, with D tentatively TRBD1 (5 bases). Germline V gene lookup returns CDR1 SNHLY and CDR2 FYNNEI. This CDR3 has 17 residues. V lost 7 bases and J 1 base, leaving 22 bases between the germline ends. CDR3 bases: TGTGCCAGCACCTCAGAAATAGGGGTTAGGGGGAACACTGAAGCTTTCTTT. Translating it yields CASTSEIGVRGNTEAFF.

In its sample, this clone was seen once. This chain connects TRBV19 to TRBJ2-1; tentative D call: TRBD1 (5 bases). CDR1 and CDR2 (germline): LNHDA, SQIVND (reference sequence). This CDR3 is built from 12 residues. Trimming took off 3 bases at V and 7 bases at J, with 7 bases between the two ends. CDR3 loop: CASSIRENEQFF. CDR3 DNA: TGTGCCAGTAGTATCAGGGAAAATGAGCAGTTCTTC.

The chain is built from TRBV28 and TRBJ1-1; weak D call: TRBD1 (5 bases). V lost 5 bases and J lost 1, with 14 bases in between. Germline CDR1 is MDHEN and CDR2 is SYDVKM. There are 15 residues in the CDR3. DNA for the CDR3: TGTGCCAGCAGTCCCCCGGGACGGGGGAACACTGAAGCTTTCTTT. Protein sequence: CASSPPGRGNTEAFF.

The chain carries TRBV7-6 and TRBJ1-1, with D unclear. This CDR3 region has 17 residues. The germline V gene encodes CDR1 SGHVS and CDR2 FNYEAQ. V was pared by 5 bases and J by 4 bases, with 23 bases between. CDR3 sequence (DNA): TGTGCCAGCAGCCTTACAGTAGACCCGGGTGTGGGCACTGAAGCTTTCTTT. It yields the protein CASSLTVDPGVGTEAFF.

The V call is TRBV4-3, the J call TRBJ2-1; TRBD2 agrees at 11 bases. CDR1 and CDR2 from the germline V gene are LGHNA and YSLEER. Trimming removed 1 base from V and 3 bases from J; junction bases left unmatched: 11. This CDR3 region has 19 residues. The CDR3 coding sequence is TGCGCCAGCAGCCAAGTTTTTGCGGCTAGCGGGGGGTTCTACAATGAGCAGTTCTTC. Translation gives CASSQVFAASGGFYNEQFF.

The chain couples TRBV7-9 to TRBJ2-5, with 7 bases lining up with TRBD1. This CDR3 comprises 17 residues. Germline trimming cut 5 bases from V and 0 bases from J; bases unmatched to any gene: 12. In germline, CDR1 is SEHNR, CDR2 FQNEAQ (reference sequence). Written as DNA, the CDR3 is TGTGCCAGCAGCGGGACCCCGGGACAGCTGTACCAAGAGACCCAGTACTTC. It translates to CASSGTPGQLYQETQYF.

The chain carries TRBV27 and TRBJ1-6; no reliable D call. The CDR3 has 13 amino acids. V dropped 8 bases and J dropped 7 bases, with 12 bases sitting between them. Germline values: CDR1 MNHEY, CDR2 SMNVEV (reference sequence). DNA for the CDR3: TGTGCCAGCGGATACAGCGAAAATTCACCCCTCCACTTT. This translates into CASGYSENSPLHF.